A single sample gave rise to the 10 T cell receptor beta chains below, sequenced in a study of cytomegalovirus exposure and HLA in healthy donors. Generated by immunoSEQ multiplex PCR, the TCRdb table keeps only in-frame clones and is missing some. The sample shows under 130,000 clones, 86% of them seen only once. Input material: PBMCs. The receptors stem from a woman in her late teens or twenties in good health and CMV-seropositive.

The chain has TRBV11-3 and TRBJ2-7, with D hard to call. Trimming shortened V by 0 bases and J by 3 bases, and 12 bases separated the two germline ends. The CDR3 is made up of 15 amino acids. The germline V gene encodes CDR1 SGHNT and CDR2 YENEEA. This CDR3 is CASSLDRRLYYEQYF. CDR3 nucleotides: TGTGCCAGCAGCTTAGATCGTCGACTCTACTACGAGCAGTACTTC.

The chain joins TRBV7-8 to TRBJ1-1, with 8 bases identical to TRBD1. The CDR3 spans 14 residues. The J segment lost 3 bases and the V segment lost 4 bases, leaving 4 bases of the junction unmatched. The V gene's germline CDR1 is SGHVS and CDR2 FQNEAQ. CDR3 coding DNA: TGTGCCAGCAGCTCAACAGGGGGGGACACTGAAGCTTTCTTT. This translates into CASSSTGGDTEAFF.

The chain has TRBV2 and TRBJ2-1; 8 positions agree with TRBD2. Germline V lookup: CDR1 SNHLY, CDR2 FYNNEI. With 11 bases clipped from V and 0 bases from J, the junction kept 6 bases outside the gene matches. The CDR3 totals 14 residues. The CDR3 nucleotides are TGTGCCGGGAAGCGGGGGAGCTCCTACAATGAGCAGTTCTTC. Amino acids: CAGKRGSSYNEQFF.

This clone was found once. The gene calls are TRBV5-5 and TRBJ1-1; the D is unclear. V shed 6 bases and J shed 4 bases, with 13 bases lying between them. In germline, CDR1 is SGHKS, CDR2 YYEKEE (reference sequence). CDR3 length: 13 amino acids. In DNA, the CDR3 is TGTGCCAGCAAGTTGAGAGGAGGCACTGAAGCTTTCTTT. It translates to CASKLRGGTEAFF.

The rearrangement links TRBV6-1 to TRBJ1-5, with 7 bases aligning to TRBD1. V was clipped by 8 bases and J by 0 bases; unmatched bases: 7. The CDR3 totals 15 residues. Germline V CDR1 and CDR2: MNHNS, SASEGT. This CDR3 is CASHRDRNSNQPQHF. The CDR3 nucleotides are TGTGCCAGCCACCGGGACAGAAATAGCAATCAGCCCCAGCATTTT.

The chain links TRBV2 to TRBJ1-1; D may be TRBD1 (5 bases). The V end lost 7 bases, the J end lost 0 bases, and 12 bases lay between the germline ends. This CDR3 is built from 14 residues. From germline, CDR1 is SNHLY and CDR2 FYNNEI. CDR3 bases: TGTGCCAGCAATGGAGCCAGGGTGAACACTGAAGCTTTCTTT. Residues: CASNGARVNTEAFF.

J is TRBJ2-1 and V is TRBV27, with TRBD1 matching over 7 bases. Germline loops: CDR1 MNHEY, CDR2 SMNVEV (reference sequence). The J segment lost 2 bases and the V segment lost 6 bases, leaving 7 bases of the junction unmatched. This CDR3 spans 15 amino acids. CDR3 loop: CASRPGQLTYNEQFF. The CDR3 bases are TGTGCCAGCAGGCCGGGACAGCTGACCTACAATGAGCAGTTCTTC.

The rearrangement uses TRBV9 and TRBJ1-4; D not certain. The CDR3 covers 13 residues. Germline CDR1 is SGDLS and CDR2 is YYNGEE. V was trimmed by 0 bases and J by 8 bases, leaving 8 bases between them. CDR3 residues: CASSVGEREKLFF. CDR3 nucleotide sequence: TGTGCCAGCAGCGTAGGAGAGCGAGAAAAACTGTTTTTT. The full variable domain, rest sourced from reference TRBV9 and TRBJ1-4, is DSGVTQTPKHLITATGQRVTLRCSPRSGDLSVYWYQQSLDQGLQFLIQYYNGEERAKGNILERFSAQQFPDLHSELNLSSLELGDSALYFCASSVGEREKLFFGSGTQLSVL.

This clone showed up just once. The rearrangement links TRBV19 to TRBJ1-1, with D uncertain. The ends were cut back, 5 bases at V and 2 bases at J, with 9 bases in the middle. The germline CDR1 and CDR2 sequences are LNHDA and SQIVND (reference sequence). The CDR3 length is 13 residues. CDR3 sequence: CASSAGLNTEAFF. CDR3 nucleotides: TGTGCCAGTAGTGCTGGGCTCAACACTGAAGCTTTCTTT.

The J gene is TRBJ2-7, the V gene TRBV12-5; D uncertain. The CDR3 has 12 amino acids. V lost 4 bases and J 7 bases, leaving 11 bases between the germline ends. From germline, CDR1 is LGHNT and CDR2 FRNRAP. CDR3 DNA: TGTGCTAGTGGTTCCCCCCCGGGTGAGCAGTACTTC. Its translation is CASGSPPGEQYF.